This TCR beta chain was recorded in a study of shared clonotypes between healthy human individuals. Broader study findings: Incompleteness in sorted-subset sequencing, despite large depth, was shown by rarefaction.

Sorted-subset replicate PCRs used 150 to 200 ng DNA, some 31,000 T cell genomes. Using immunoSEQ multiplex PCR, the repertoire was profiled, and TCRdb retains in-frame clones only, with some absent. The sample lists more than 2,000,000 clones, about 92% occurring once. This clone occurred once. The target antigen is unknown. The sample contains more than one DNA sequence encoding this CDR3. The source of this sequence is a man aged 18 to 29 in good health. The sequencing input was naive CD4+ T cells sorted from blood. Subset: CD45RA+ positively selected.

Here the CDR3 DNA reads TGTGCCAGCAGCCCGCAGGGCTCTGGGGCCAACGTCCTGACTTTC. It yields the protein CASSPQGSGANVLTF. V usage is TRBV11-2 and J usage is TRBJ2-6, with D tentatively TRBD1 (5 bases). There are 15 residues in the CDR3. V lost 5 bases and J lost 0, with 8 bases in between. Germline V gene data show CDR1 as SGHAT and CDR2 as FQNNGV.